The clone carrying this TCR beta chain was counted between two and nine times. The sample originates from a study of T-cell memory formation after mild COVID-19. The trim removed 4 bases at V and 6 bases at J, leaving 14 bases unmatched. The germline CDR1 and CDR2 sequences are LGHDT and YNNKEL (reference sequence). This CDR3 has 17 residues. TCRdb reanalysed the 5' RACE reads using MiXCR and keeps one entry per CDR3 protein. This table holds fewer than 350,000 distinct CDR3 sequences, roughly 8% found once. The receptor comes from a man in his late teens or twenties who had mild COVID-19 (a few samples of this study predate the infection). Cell type and time point are not known. The specimen sequenced was PBMCs or a T cell subset sorted from them (not recorded which). J is TRBJ2-3 and V is TRBV3-1, with 9 nucleotides matching TRBD2. CDR3 protein: CASSPRETAGGLDTQYF. Here the CDR3 DNA reads TGTGCCAGCAGCCCCCGGGAGACAGCGGGGGGCCTTGATACGCAGTATTTT.